Listed below are T cell receptor beta chains from one sample, sequenced in a study of immune aging and cytomegalovirus after organ transplant. Their recognized antigens are unknown. TCRdb reprocessed the single-cell sequencing reads via MiXCR and lists one record per CDR3 protein. The repertoire includes roughly 23,000 distinct CDR3 sequences, 35% to 40% of them detected once, and less than 30% sits in the top ten. Sequenced material: CMV peptide-activated CD4+ and CD8+ T cells sorted from blood, taken at five time points, pooled. These receptors originate from a female donor who had a heart transplant and CMV viremia. The CDR3 runs from the conserved cysteine through the conserved F or W. A D gene is named only where the DNA matches it firmly. Clone size is shown for a subset of rows, as once, few, many or a class of expanded clone.

v_gene,abundance,d_gene,j_gene,CDR3nt,CDR3aa
TRBV5-4,.,.,TRBJ2-7,TGTGCCAGCAGCTTGGAGGCAGGGTCCTACGAGCAGTACTTC,CASSLEAGSYEQYF
TRBV27,medium-sized,TRBD1,TRBJ2-7,TGTGCCAGCAGCCGAAAGGGACAGGCTGGCCCCTACGAGCAGTACTTC,CASSRKGQAGPYEQYF
TRBV7-2,.,.,TRBJ1-1,TGTGCCAGCAGCCCCCAGGGGTTGGGCACTGAAGCTTTCTTT,CASSPQGLGTEAFF
TRBV20-1,.,TRBD2,TRBJ2-5,TGCAGTGCTATGCGGGGGGGGATAGGAGAGACCCAGTACTTC,CSAMRGGIGETQYF
TRBV13,few,TRBD1,TRBJ1-5,TGTGCCAGCAGCCTACAGGGGACAGGGCCCCAGCATTTT,CASSLQGTGPQHF
TRBV20-1,medium-sized,TRBD1,TRBJ2-7,TGCAGTGCTAGGGGGACAGGGGACTACGAGCAGTACTTC,CSARGTGDYEQYF
TRBV5-8,.,TRBD1,TRBJ2-3,TGTGCCAGCAGCTTAGGACAGGAGCGCACAGATACGCAGTATTTT,CASSLGQERTDTQYF
TRBV20-1,.,TRBD1,TRBJ2-7,TGCAGTGCAAAAGGACAGGACCTACGAGGGCAGTACTTC,CSAKGQDLRGQYF
TRBV12-3/TRBV12-4,many,TRBD2,TRBJ2-1,TGTGCCAGCAGAGATTCTAGCGGCAATGAGCAGTTCTTC,CASRDSSGNEQFF
TRBV25-1,.,.,TRBJ1-1,TGTGCCAGCAAGGGGAACACTGAAGCTTTCTTT,CASKGNTEAFF
TRBV6-1,many,TRBD1,TRBJ2-3,TGTGCCAGCAGTGGCCGGGACAGGGGGTACACAGATACGCAGTATTTT,CASSGRDRGYTDTQYF
TRBV9,medium-sized,TRBD2,TRBJ2-7,TGTGCCAGCAGCGTAGGTGGACTAGCGGGCTACGAGCAGTACTTC,CASSVGGLAGYEQYF
TRBV18,.,TRBD2,TRBJ2-1,TGTGCCAGCTCGCCGCCGCCAGGGAGGGATGAGCAGTTCTTC,CASSPPPGRDEQFF
TRBV5-1,few,TRBD2,TRBJ2-7,TGCGCCAGCAGCTTGGATCCGGGACTACCCTACGAGCAGTACTTC,CASSLDPGLPYEQYF
TRBV27,.,.,TRBJ2-3,TGTGCCAGCAGGCAACAGGGATTTACGCAGTATTTT,CASRQQGFTQYF
TRBV2,few,.,TRBJ2-1,TGTGCCAGCTCTCAGTACAATGAGCAGTTCTTC,CASSQYNEQFF
TRBV11-2,.,TRBD1,TRBJ2-5,TGTGCCAGCAGTCCAAGGAACAGGGGGCCTCAAGAGACCCAGTACTTC,CASSPRNRGPQETQYF
TRBV6-1,medium-sized,TRBD2,TRBJ2-3,TGTGCCAGCAGTGTAGCGGGGACAGATACGCAGTATTTT,CASSVAGTDTQYF
TRBV9,.,.,TRBJ1-3,TGTGCCAGCAGGGCAGGAGGCTCTGGAAACACCATATATTTT,CASRAGGSGNTIYF
TRBV10-3,few,.,TRBJ2-5,TGTGCCACCGCTGTCCAGGGAGGAGGGGAGACCCAGTACTTC,CATAVQGGGETQYF
TRBV27,.,TRBD1,TRBJ1-4,TGTGCCAGCAGTTTTTCGACAGGGGCTGGAAAACTGTTTTTT,CASSFSTGAGKLFF
TRBV20-1,.,TRBD2,TRBJ2-1,TGCAGTGCTAGAGCCATACCGGGACTAGCGGGCCTCAATCAGGGCAATGAGCAGTTCTTC,CSARAIPGLAGLNQGNEQFF
TRBV27,few,TRBD1,TRBJ2-7,TGTGCCAGCAGTTCAACAGGGGATGGCTCCTACGAGCAGTACTTC,CASSSTGDGSYEQYF
TRBV28,.,.,TRBJ1-1,TGTGCCGAGGGTAGTTCGAGCACTGGAGCTCTCTTT,CAEGSSSTGALF
TRBV28,.,.,TRBJ1-6,TGTGCCAGTACTCCGAGGGGATGGAATTCACCCCTCCACTTT,CASTPRGWNSPLHF
TRBV12-3/TRBV12-4,.,.,TRBJ2-2,TGTGCCAGCAGTTTGGTCCGGGACACCGGGGAGCTGTTTTTT,CASSLVRDTGELFF
TRBV30,.,TRBD2,TRBJ2-1,TGTGCCTGGAGCGAGGGTCTGGCGGGAGTGAATGAGCAGTTCTTC,CAWSEGLAGVNEQFF
TRBV7-9,.,.,TRBJ2-5,TGTGCCAGCAGCACCGGGACTCCCGGGACCCAGTACTTC,CASSTGTPGTQYF